The 25 T cell receptor beta chains listed next were all sequenced from one sample in a study of T cell responses to AZD1222 COVID-19 vaccine. Data came from immunoSEQ multiplex PCR; TCRdb stores just in-frame clones and leaves some out. The sample lists roughly 150,000 clones, 85% to 95% occurring once. Sequenced here: peripheral blood, sampled on day 0 of AZD1222 vaccination. The receptor source for this set is an adult in good health.

The chain couples TRBV28 to TRBJ1-5; D not certain. Germline-derived CDR1 and CDR2 are MDHEN and SYDVKM. The CDR3 is made up of 14 amino acids. Trimming stripped 2 bases from V and 4 bases from J, with 9 bases between. CDR3 sequence: CASSLPLPNQPQHF. In DNA form, the CDR3 reads TGTGCCAGCAGTTTACCCCTACCGAATCAGCCCCAGCATTTT.

The chain uses TRBV5-1 and TRBJ1-4; D is uncertain. Germline CDR1 and CDR2: SGHRS and YFSETQ. V was clipped by 3 bases and J by 9 bases, with 6 bases between them. There are 11 residues in the CDR3. CDR3 sequence: CASSSEKKLFF. DNA of the CDR3: TGCGCCAGCAGCTCCGAGAAAAAACTGTTTTTT.

The gene calls are TRBV19 and TRBJ1-4; 7 positions agree with TRBD1. The V segment lost 2 bases and the J segment 7 bases; nucleotides outside the gene matches: 4. The germline CDR1 and CDR2 sequences are LNHDA and SQIVND (reference sequence). The CDR3 totals 14 residues. CDR3 sequence reads: CASSISGGGEKLFF. CDR3 bases: TGTGCCAGTAGTATATCAGGGGGTGGTGAAAAACTGTTTTTT.

The chain couples TRBV18 to TRBJ1-3; D not resolved. The ends were cut back, 0 bases at V and 1 base at J, with 10 bases in the middle. Germline lookup yields CDR1 KGHSH and CDR2 LQKENI. CDR3 size: 16 residues. CDR3 amino acids: CASSPPLRDSGNTIYF. For the CDR3, the DNA is TGTGCCAGCTCACCACCGCTACGGGATTCTGGAAACACCATATATTTT.

V gene TRBV5-4 combines with J gene TRBJ1-2; TRBD1 is a possible D gene (6 bases). V lost 0 bases and J 8 bases, leaving 11 bases between the germline ends. This CDR3 contains 13 residues. Germline V gene lookup returns CDR1 SGHNT and CDR2 YYREEE (reference sequence). This CDR3 is CASSLVAGVGYTF. The CDR3, as DNA: TGTGCCAGCAGCTTGGTCGCAGGGGTCGGCTACACCTTC. The full variable domain, its missing parts supplied by reference TRBV5-4 and TRBJ1-2, is ETGVTQSPTHLIKTRGQQVTLRCSSQSGHNTVSWYQQALGQGPQFIFQYYREEENGRGNFPPRFSGLQFPNYSSELNVNALELDDSALYLCASSLVAGVGYTFGSGTRLTVV.

This chain joins TRBV3-1 (or the pseudogene TRBV3-2) and TRBJ2-7; D uncertain. Germline CDR1 and CDR2: LGHDT and YNNKEL (reference sequence). V dropped 7 bases and J dropped 5 bases, with 3 bases sitting between them. The CDR3 consists of 9 residues. The CDR3 spells CASTHEQYF. In DNA form, the CDR3 reads TGTGCCAGCACTCACGAGCAGTACTTC.

The chain has TRBV10-1 and TRBJ2-7, with D possibly being TRBD1 or TRBD2 (6 bases each). Trimming took off 5 bases at V and 4 bases at J, with 24 bases between the two ends. From germline, CDR1 is WNHNN and CDR2 SYGVQD (reference sequence). The CDR3 contains 17 residues. The CDR3 sequence is CASSNSLWGGTLYEQYF. The CDR3 DNA sequence: TGCGCCAGCAGTAACTCCTTGTGGGGCGGGACATTATACGAGCAGTACTTC.

This clone has a single count. The same CDR3 is also encoded by other DNA sequences in this sample. This chain connects TRBV3-1 (or the pseudogene TRBV3-2) to TRBJ1-5; D not certain. This CDR3 region has 13 residues. The germline V gene encodes CDR1 LGHDT and CDR2 YNNKEL (reference sequence). Deletions cut 0 bases from V and 5 bases from J, with 5 bases between. This CDR3 is CASSQDLDQPQHF. The DNA for the CDR3 is TGTGCCAGCAGCCAAGATTTGGATCAGCCCCAGCATTTT.

This rearrangement joins TRBV12-3 or TRBV12-4 to TRBJ2-7, with D uncertain. Between the trimmed V and J ends, which lost 1 base and 4 bases, there was a span of 2 bases. The CDR3 extends over 11 amino acids. The CDR3 sequence is CASSLVYEQYF. The CDR3 DNA sequence: TGTGCCAGCAGTTTAGTTTACGAGCAGTACTTC.

The chain employs TRBV5-1 and TRBJ2-4; D is possibly TRBD2 (7 bases). V shed 4 bases and J shed 0 bases, with 17 bases lying between them. CDR1 is SGHRS and CDR2 is YFSETQ in the germline V gene. The CDR3 length is 17 residues. CDR3 residues: CASSPGGGVLAKNIQYF. The CDR3 coding sequence is TGCGCCAGCAGCCCGGGGGGCGGGGTACTAGCCAAAAACATTCAGTACTTC.

V is TRBV7-9 and J is TRBJ1-1, with D unclear. CDR3 length: 11 residues. Deletions cut 1 base from V and 6 bases from J, with 3 bases between. Germline CDR1 and CDR2: SEHNR and FQNEAQ (reference sequence). This CDR3 is CASSLEAEAFF. As DNA, the CDR3 is TGTGCCAGCAGCTTAGAAGCTGAAGCTTTCTTT.

The V gene is TRBV7-2, the J gene TRBJ2-1, with 7 bases matching TRBD2. Per germline, CDR1 SGHTA and CDR2 FQGNSA. V lost 2 bases and J lost 8; bases outside the gene matches: 6. This CDR3 region has 14 residues. The CDR3 is CASSLLGTNYEQFF. The CDR3 DNA reads TGTGCCAGCAGCTTACTAGGGACTAATTATGAGCAGTTCTTC.

This clone was recorded once. The chain joins TRBV5-4 to TRBJ2-7, with D possibly matching TRBD2 (6 bases). Germline V gives CDR1 SGHNT, CDR2 YYREEE (reference sequence). The CDR3 length is 14 residues. V dropped 2 bases and J dropped 2 bases, with 11 bases sitting between them. The CDR3 region has the DNA TGTGCCAGCAGCTTCAACGGGAGCCCCTACGAGCAGTACTTC. Residues: CASSFNGSPYEQYF.

The V call is TRBV5-1, the J call TRBJ2-5; 12 bases are shared with TRBD2. Trimming cost V 0 bases and J 2 bases; bases outside gene matches: 5. Germline V gene sequence: CDR1 SGHRS, CDR2 YFSETQ. The CDR3 has 17 amino acids. CDR3 in amino acids: CASSLAALAGGQETQYF. The CDR3 DNA follows: TGCGCCAGCAGCTTGGCCGCACTAGCGGGGGGTCAAGAGACCCAGTACTTC.

This chain joins TRBV7-2 and TRBJ1-2; D possibly corresponds to TRBD1 (6 bases). There are 12 residues in the CDR3. From germline, CDR1 is SGHTA and CDR2 FQGNSA. The V gene lost 5 bases and the J gene lost 6 bases, with 10 bases spanning the gap. CDR3 amino acids: CASSAQGDGYTF. The CDR3 nucleotides are TGTGCCAGCAGCGCACAGGGAGATGGCTACACCTTC.

In this sample, this clone turned up a few times. The DNA of the CDR3 is TGTGCCAGCAGCTTTAGAGGACAGGGAGTAGGCAACACCATATATTTT. Translated: CASSFRGQGVGNTIYF. The V and J genes are TRBV5-5 and TRBJ1-3; 8 bases map to TRBD1. J gave up 7 bases and V 2 bases, and 11 bases lay outside the gene matches. CDR3 length: 16 residues. Germline V lookup: CDR1 SGHKS, CDR2 YYEKEE (reference sequence). Drawing the rest from reference TRBV5-5 and TRBJ1-3, the complete variable domain is DAGVTQSPTHLIKTRGQQVTLRCSPISGHKSVSWYQQVLGQGPQFIFQYYEKEERGRGNFPDRFSARQFPNYSSELNVNALLLGDSALYLCASSFRGQGVGNTIYFGEGSWLTVV.

The sample holds a few counts of this clone. The chain has TRBV18 and TRBJ2-7; a possible D gene is TRBD2 (6 bases). The CDR3 loop spans 19 amino acids. Germline V gene lookup returns CDR1 KGHSH and CDR2 LQKENI. V lost 3 bases, J lost 1 base, and 25 bases lay in between. CDR3 bases: TGTGCCAGCTCACCTCTTTCGTTAGCGGCTTCGGGCGGATCCTACGAGCAGTACTTC. Its translation: CASSPLSLAASGGSYEQYF.

The rearrangement uses TRBV10-1 and TRBJ2-1; D is ambiguous. Germline values: CDR1 WNHNN, CDR2 SYGVQD (reference sequence). There are 15 residues in the CDR3. With 2 bases removed from V and 0 bases from J, the gap between germline ends came to 8 bases. CDR3 loop: CASSERASSYNEQFF. The CDR3 DNA sequence: TGCGCCAGCAGTGAGAGGGCCAGCTCCTACAATGAGCAGTTCTTC.

The chain links TRBV7-2 to TRBJ2-3; 11 bases map to TRBD2. The CDR3 contains 16 residues. CDR1 and CDR2 from the germline V gene are SGHTA and FQGNSA. Losses at the gene ends were 7 bases for V and 2 bases for J; bases not matched to a gene: 8. The CDR3, as DNA: TGTGCCAGCACACCTGGGACTAGCGGATACACAGATACGCAGTATTTT. It is translated as CASTPGTSGYTDTQYF.

This clone appeared a single time. This chain links TRBV19 with TRBJ1-4; 11 bases line up with TRBD1. The junction had 9 bases not matched to a gene; V was cut back by 3 bases and J by 6 bases. The CDR3 totals 17 residues. Germline values: CDR1 LNHDA, CDR2 SQIVND (reference sequence). CDR3 sequence: CASSMRTGGFSDEKLFF. DNA for the CDR3: TGTGCCAGTAGTATGCGGACAGGGGGCTTTTCAGATGAAAAACTGTTTTTT.

This chain links TRBV3-1 (or the pseudogene TRBV3-2) with TRBJ2-7; 12 positions agree with TRBD1. The junction had 9 bases not matched to a gene; V was cut back by 4 bases and J by 5 bases. Germline CDR1 is LGHDT and CDR2 is YNNKEL (reference sequence). The CDR3 runs 16 residues. The DNA of the CDR3 is TGTGCCAGCAGCCCTGGGTGGGGGACAGGGGGCCACGAGCAGTACTTC. It translates to CASSPGWGTGGHEQYF.

The chain combines TRBV7-2 with TRBJ1-1; D ambiguous. CDR1 is SGHTA and CDR2 is FQGNSA in the germline V gene. The CDR3 runs 14 residues. V lost 6 bases and J 1 base, leaving 12 bases between the germline ends. The CDR3, as DNA: TGTGCCAGCAGTTTCCGGACGGCGAACACTGAAGCTTTCTTT. Residues: CASSFRTANTEAFF.

CDR3 protein: CASNPSGTGEQYF. The DNA for the CDR3 is TGTGCCAGCAATCCTAGCGGGACGGGCGAGCAGTACTTC. The chain combines TRBV6-5 with TRBJ2-7, with 9 bases identical to TRBD2. The ends lost 7 bases at V and 6 bases at J; junction bases unmatched: 7. This CDR3 comprises 13 residues. From germline, CDR1 is MNHEY and CDR2 SVGAGI.

The chain links TRBV10-3 to TRBJ1-1, with TRBD1 matching over 9 bases. CDR1 is ENHRY, CDR2 SYGVKD, per germline. The junction had 10 bases not matched to a gene; V was cut back by 4 bases and J by 4 bases. This CDR3 has 16 amino acids. The CDR3 sequence: CAISGGTGQSRTEAFF. For the CDR3, the DNA is TGTGCCATCAGTGGGGGGACAGGGCAATCGCGCACTGAAGCTTTCTTT.

The CDR3 DNA sequence: TGTGCCAGCAGTCCCGACAGGGGGTGGACTGAAGCTTTCTTT. It specifies CASSPDRGWTEAFF. This chain joins TRBV6-5 and TRBJ1-1; 9 bases map to TRBD1. Germline V gene lookup returns CDR1 MNHEY and CDR2 SVGAGI. Losses at the gene ends were 5 bases for V and 5 bases for J; bases not matched to a gene: 6. This CDR3 region has 14 residues.